The 4 T cell receptor beta chains given below trace back to one sample, sequenced in a study of blood T cell repertoires in COVID-19 (dated by TCRdb to 2018 to 2021). Libraries were prepared through the immunoSEQ multiplex PCR assay. Not all clones reach the TCRdb copy of this immuneACCESS table, which keeps in-frame sequences only. Checked studies attribute under half of the gap to unresolved V genes and leave the rest unexplained. Here the sample has about 340,000 clones; roughly nine tenths occur a single time. Less than 20% of the sample is held by the ten biggest clonotypes. Sequencing was done on a sample of PBMCs or T cells enriched from blood (not recorded which). The receptors stem from a woman aged 30 to 39 who had recovered from COVID-19.

The chain employs TRBV19 and TRBJ1-2; D gene ambiguous. Germline values: CDR1 LNHDA, CDR2 SQIVND (reference sequence). The CDR3 has 13 residues. V lost 1 base and J 3 bases, leaving 6 bases between the germline ends. This chain's CDR3 is CASSIAPDYGYTF. DNA for the CDR3: TGTGCCAGTAGTATAGCCCCCGACTATGGCTACACCTTC.

This sequence joins TRBV6-5 and TRBJ1-1, with D maybe TRBD1 (5 bases). With 3 bases removed from V and 6 bases from J, the gap between germline ends came to 14 bases. This CDR3 comprises 14 residues. Per the germline V gene, CDR1 is MNHEY and CDR2 is SVGAGI. CDR3 loop: CASSYQGSAAEAFF. CDR3 DNA sequence: TGTGCCAGCAGTTATCAGGGTAGTGCGGCTGAAGCTTTCTTT.

The chain has TRBV18 and TRBJ2-1; 11 bases map to TRBD2. The CDR3 has 15 residues. The trim removed 6 bases at V and 10 bases at J, leaving 11 bases unmatched. Per the germline V gene, CDR1 is KGHSH and CDR2 is LQKENI. The CDR3 DNA sequence: TGTGCCAGCTCCCCCTTTCAGACTAGCGGGAACGAGCAGTTCTTC. Encoded protein: CASSPFQTSGNEQFF.

The chain uses TRBV4-1 and TRBJ2-5; perhaps TRBD1 as D (5 bases). Germline loops: CDR1 MGHRA, CDR2 YSYEKL. V lost 1 base to trimming and J lost 4 bases, with 19 bases between them. The CDR3 is 17 residues long. In DNA form, the CDR3 reads TGCGCCAGCAGCCAAGTCTGGCCAGGGCAGGTATTAGAGACCCAGTACTTC. Amino acid sequence: CASSQVWPGQVLETQYF.